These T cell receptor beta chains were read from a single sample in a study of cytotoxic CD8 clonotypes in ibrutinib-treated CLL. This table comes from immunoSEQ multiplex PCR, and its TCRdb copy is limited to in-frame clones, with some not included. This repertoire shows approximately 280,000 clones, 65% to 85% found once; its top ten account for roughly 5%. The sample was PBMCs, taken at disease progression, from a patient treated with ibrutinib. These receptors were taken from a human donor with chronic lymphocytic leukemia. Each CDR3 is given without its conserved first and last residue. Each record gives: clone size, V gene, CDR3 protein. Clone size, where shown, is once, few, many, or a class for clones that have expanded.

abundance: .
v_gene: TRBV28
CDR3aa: ASSPNEGVVKLF

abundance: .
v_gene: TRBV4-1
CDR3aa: ASSPGQGMVNKEKLF

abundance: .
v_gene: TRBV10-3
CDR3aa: ATATGAYEQY

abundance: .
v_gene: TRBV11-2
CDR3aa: ASSLFGQGTSGANVLT

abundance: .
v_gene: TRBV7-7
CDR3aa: ASSFPGISSGANVLT

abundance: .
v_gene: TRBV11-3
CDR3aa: ASSLRPYEQY

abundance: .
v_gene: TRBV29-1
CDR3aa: SVEDLRVQSGNTIY

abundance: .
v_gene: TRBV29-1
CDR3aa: SAREGNRPGANVLT

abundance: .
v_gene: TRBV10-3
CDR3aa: AISGTGYEQY

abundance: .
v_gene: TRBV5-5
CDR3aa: ASSLGPILGYQPQH

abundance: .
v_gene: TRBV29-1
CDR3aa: SVIDYSNQPQH

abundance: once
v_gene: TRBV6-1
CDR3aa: ASSADLLTGKHGELF

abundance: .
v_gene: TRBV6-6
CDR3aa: ASSYSIFTGRYEQY

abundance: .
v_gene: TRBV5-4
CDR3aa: ASSLRGTAGNTIY

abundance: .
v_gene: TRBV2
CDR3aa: ASSEDNEQF

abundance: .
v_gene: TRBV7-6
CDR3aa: ASREGPNQPQH

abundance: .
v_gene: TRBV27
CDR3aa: ASSLSAASNYGYT

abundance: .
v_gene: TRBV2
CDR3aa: ASMVRNTGELF

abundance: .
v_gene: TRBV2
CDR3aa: ASSRLGQMNTEAF

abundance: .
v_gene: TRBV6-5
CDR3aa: ASSYSRGVNTEAF

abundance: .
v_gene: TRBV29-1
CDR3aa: SVRGSTETQY

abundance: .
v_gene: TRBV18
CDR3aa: ASSPPGGNEQF

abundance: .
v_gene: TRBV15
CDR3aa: ATSAGQGIEQY

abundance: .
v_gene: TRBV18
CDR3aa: ASSPRVQGLSSGANVLT

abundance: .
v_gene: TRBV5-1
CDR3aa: ASSPGPGPRGELF

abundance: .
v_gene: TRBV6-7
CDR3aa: ASFRTGSGTGELF

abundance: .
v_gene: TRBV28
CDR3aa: ASSRLGGRGETQY

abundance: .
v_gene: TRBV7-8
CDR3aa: ASSLNFGDTEAF

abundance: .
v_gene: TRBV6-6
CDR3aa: ASSYSGVEAF

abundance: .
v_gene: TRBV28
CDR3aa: ASTPTGTPSYEQY

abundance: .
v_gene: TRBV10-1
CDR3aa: ASSRGIASTDTQY

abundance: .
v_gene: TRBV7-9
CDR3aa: ASSLDFRGAHEQY

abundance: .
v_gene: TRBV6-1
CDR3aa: ASSSGQVSYEQY

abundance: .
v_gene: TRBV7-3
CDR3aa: ASSPGGSGANVLT

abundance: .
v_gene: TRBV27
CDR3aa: ASSLWSGLSYEQY

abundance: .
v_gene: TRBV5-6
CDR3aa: ASSLFQGSFPQH

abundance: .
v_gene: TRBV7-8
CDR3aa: ASSIQGGTDTQY

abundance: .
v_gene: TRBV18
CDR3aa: ASSPVSTGGYEQY

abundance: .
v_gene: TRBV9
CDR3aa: ASSVGLAFTGELF

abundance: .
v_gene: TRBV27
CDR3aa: ASSLISGLGRPTGELF

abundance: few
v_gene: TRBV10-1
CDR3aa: ASSESRGPTGELF

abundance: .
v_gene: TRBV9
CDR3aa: ASSPRVGTIAEQF

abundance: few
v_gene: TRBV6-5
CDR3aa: ASSSGGSGGYT

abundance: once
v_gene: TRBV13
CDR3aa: ASSLGRGPISYEQY

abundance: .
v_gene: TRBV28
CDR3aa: ASSLRTAEQY

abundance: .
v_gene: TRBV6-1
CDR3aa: ASKRTGQNTEAF

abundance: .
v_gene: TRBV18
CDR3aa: ASSPGGQAPSAF

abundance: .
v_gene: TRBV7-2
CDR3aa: ASSLARSSGNTIY

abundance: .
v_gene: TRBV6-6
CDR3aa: ASMLPSYNEQF

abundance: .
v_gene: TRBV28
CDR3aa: ASRSFTGAYEQY

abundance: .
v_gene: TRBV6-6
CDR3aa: ASSDRQRMNTEAF

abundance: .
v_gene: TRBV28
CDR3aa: ASSLLAGGTDTQY

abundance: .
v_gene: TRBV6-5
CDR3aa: ASSRGQGDGYEQY

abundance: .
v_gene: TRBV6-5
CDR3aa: ASSLQGGVNQPQH

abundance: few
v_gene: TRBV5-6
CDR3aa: ASSVQGQPQH